This TCR beta chain was recovered during a study of CD8 T cells in ankylosing spondylitis (TCRdb year 2017). The study in broad terms: The study profiled T cell receptor beta repertoires in healthy donors and ankylosing spondylitis patients to find disease-linked TCR variants. In total, the full study cohort was made up of about 110 healthy donors and 25 to 30 ankylosing spondylitis patients. Samples of peripheral blood were taken, and for ankylosing spondylitis patients, synovial fluid was collected as well. What the authors observed across the whole study: The disease-linked clones showed a CD8+ phenotype and occurred at relatively low frequencies in peripheral blood. A TCR beta motif of several highly homologous amino acid variants appeared characteristic of blood from ankylosing spondylitis patients. The disease-linked clones were reported to be significantly enriched in matched synovial fluid samples from ankylosing spondylitis patients. Some motif variants were previously reported in synovial fluid and blood of reactive arthritis patients, suggesting common disease-initiation mechanisms.

TCRdb lists the instrument as Illumina HiSeq 2500. TCR beta libraries were prepared by quantitative 5'-RACE with molecular barcodes. The authors processed their data as follows. A new computational method, built on a probabilistic model of VDJ rearrangement, was used to identify disease-linked TCR variants. TCRdb took the public reads, trimmed them with fastp at Q25, ran MiXCR for clone calling and kept in-frame beta chains. Rows are unified per CDR3 protein, each entry keeping the most common DNA and genes. In this record, the V and J calls reflect TCRdb's handling and not the investigators' own analysis. The sample table holds approximately 540,000 distinct CDR3 sequences, of which more than 9.5% were seen once. Around 7% of the sample lies in the top ten. This clonotype has at least ten counts. Its specific antigen is unknown. It has no much larger one-base neighbor in the sample; base qualities were not kept.

For this chain, trimming is 5 bases at the V end and 8 bases at the J end, and the number of junction bases without a gene match is 6. For CDR1 and CDR2, the germline V gene lists ENHRY and SYGVKD. The cysteine opens and the phenylalanine closes a CDR3 of 14 amino acids. This entry keeps only the CDR3 DNA: 42 bases, framed from base 1. The sequencing sample was made of blood, either unsorted or a sorted T cell fraction (not recorded which). The TCR sequence derives from a male donor with ankylosing spondylitis. The V and J genes are TRBV10-3 and TRBJ1-4; 9 bases in the middle match TRBD1. The bases are TGTGCCATCAGTCGGACAGGGGCTGGAGAAAAACTGTTTTTT. Its protein is CAISRTGAGEKLFF.